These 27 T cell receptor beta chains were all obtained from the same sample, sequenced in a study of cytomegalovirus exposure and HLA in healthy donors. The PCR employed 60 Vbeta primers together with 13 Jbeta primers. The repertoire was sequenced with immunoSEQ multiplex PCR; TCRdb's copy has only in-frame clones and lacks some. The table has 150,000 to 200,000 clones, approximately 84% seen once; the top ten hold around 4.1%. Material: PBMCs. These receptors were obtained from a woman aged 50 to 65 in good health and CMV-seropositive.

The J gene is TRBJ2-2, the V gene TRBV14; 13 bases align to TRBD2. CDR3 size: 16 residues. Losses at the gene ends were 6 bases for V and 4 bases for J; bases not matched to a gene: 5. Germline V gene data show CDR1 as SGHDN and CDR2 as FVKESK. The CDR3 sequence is CASRGLAGPSTGELFF. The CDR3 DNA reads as TGTGCCAGCAGGGGACTAGCGGGGCCCTCCACCGGGGAGCTGTTTTTT.

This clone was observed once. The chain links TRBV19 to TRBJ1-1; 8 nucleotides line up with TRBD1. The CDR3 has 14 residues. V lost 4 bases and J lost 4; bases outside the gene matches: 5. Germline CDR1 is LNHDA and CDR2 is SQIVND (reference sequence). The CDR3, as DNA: TGTGCCAGTAGTAAACAGGGGGTGGGCACTGAAGCTTTCTTT. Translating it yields CASSKQGVGTEAFF.

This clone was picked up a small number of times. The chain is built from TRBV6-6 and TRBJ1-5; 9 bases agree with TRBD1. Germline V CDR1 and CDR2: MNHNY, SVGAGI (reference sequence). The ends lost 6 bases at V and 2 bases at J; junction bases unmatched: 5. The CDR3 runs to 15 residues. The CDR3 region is CASRPTGGGNQPQHF. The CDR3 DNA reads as TGTGCCAGCAGGCCCACAGGGGGCGGCAATCAGCCCCAGCATTTT.

For the CDR3, the DNA is TGCGCCAGCAGCTTGGGACAGGGGGCGCACGGCTACACCTTC. As protein: CASSLGQGAHGYTF. The chain employs TRBV5-1 and TRBJ1-2; the match to TRBD1 covers 10 bases. J was trimmed by 8 bases and V by 0 bases; bases with no gene match: 4. The germline gives CDR1 SGHRS, CDR2 YFSETQ. CDR3 length: 14 amino acids.

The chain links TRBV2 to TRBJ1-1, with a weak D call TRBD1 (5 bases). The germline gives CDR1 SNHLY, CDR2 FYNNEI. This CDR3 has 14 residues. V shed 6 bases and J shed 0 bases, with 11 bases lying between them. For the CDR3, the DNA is TGTGCCAGCAGGCGGACAACTATGAACACTGAAGCTTTCTTT. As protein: CASRRTTMNTEAFF.

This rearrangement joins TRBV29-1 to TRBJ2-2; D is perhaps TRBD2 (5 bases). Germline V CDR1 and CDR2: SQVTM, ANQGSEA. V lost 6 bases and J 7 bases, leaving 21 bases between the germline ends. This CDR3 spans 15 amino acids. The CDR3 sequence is CSVDDAARGDGELFF. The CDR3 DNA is TGCAGCGTGGACGATGCGGCCCGGGGAGACGGGGAGCTGTTTTTT.

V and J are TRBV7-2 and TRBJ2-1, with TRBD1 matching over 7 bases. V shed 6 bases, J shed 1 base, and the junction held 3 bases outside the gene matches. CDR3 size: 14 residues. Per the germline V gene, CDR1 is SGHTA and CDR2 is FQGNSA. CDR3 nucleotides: TGTGCCAGCAGTTGGGACAGATCCTACAATGAGCAGTTCTTC. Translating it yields CASSWDRSYNEQFF. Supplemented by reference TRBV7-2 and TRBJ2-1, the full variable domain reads GAGVSQSPSNKVTEKGKDVELRCDPISGHTALYWYRQSLGQGLEFLIYFQGNSAPDKSGLPSDRFSAERTGGSVSTLTIQRTQQEDSAVYLCASSWDRSYNEQFFGPGTRLTVL.

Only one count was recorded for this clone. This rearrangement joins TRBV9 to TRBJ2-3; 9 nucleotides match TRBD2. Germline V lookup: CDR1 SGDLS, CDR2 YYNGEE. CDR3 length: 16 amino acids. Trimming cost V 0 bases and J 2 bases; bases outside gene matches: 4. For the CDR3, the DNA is TGTGCCAGCAGCGTAGGGGCGGGAGGGTTCACAGATACGCAGTATTTT. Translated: CASSVGAGGFTDTQYF.

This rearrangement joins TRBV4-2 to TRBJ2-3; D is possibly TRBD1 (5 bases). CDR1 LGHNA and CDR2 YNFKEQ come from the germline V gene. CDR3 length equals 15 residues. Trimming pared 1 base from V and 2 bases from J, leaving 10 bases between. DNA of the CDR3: TGTGCCAGCAGCCAAGTGAAGGGGAACACAGATACGCAGTATTTT. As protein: CASSQVKGNTDTQYF.

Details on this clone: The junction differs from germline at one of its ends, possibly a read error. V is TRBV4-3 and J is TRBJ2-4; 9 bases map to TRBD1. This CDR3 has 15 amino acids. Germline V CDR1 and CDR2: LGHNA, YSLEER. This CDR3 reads CASSQLQGAKNIRYF. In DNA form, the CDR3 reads TGCGCCAGCAGCCAACTACAGGGGGCAAAAAACATTCGGTACTTC.

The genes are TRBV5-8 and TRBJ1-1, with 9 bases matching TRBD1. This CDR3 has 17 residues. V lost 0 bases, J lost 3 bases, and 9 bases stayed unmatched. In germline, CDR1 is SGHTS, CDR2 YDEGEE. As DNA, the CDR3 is TGTGCCAGCAGCTTGGGGACAGGGGTTGGGATGGACACTGAAGCTTTCTTT. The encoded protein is CASSLGTGVGMDTEAFF.

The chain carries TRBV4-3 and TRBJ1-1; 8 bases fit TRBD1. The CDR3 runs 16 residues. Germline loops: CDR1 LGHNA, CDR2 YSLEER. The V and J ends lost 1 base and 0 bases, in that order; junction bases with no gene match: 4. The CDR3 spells CASSQADRAMNTEAFF. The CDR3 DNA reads TGCGCCAGCAGCCAAGCGGACAGGGCCATGAACACTGAAGCTTTCTTT.

The CDR3 here is CASSLGGTGANVLTF. Here the CDR3 DNA reads TGCGCCAGCAGCCTAGGGGGCACTGGGGCCAACGTCCTGACTTTC. The V and J genes are TRBV5-1 and TRBJ2-6, with 7 positions matching TRBD1. V shed 4 bases, J shed 2 bases, and the junction held 3 bases outside the gene matches. The CDR3 has 15 amino acids. CDR1 SGHRS and CDR2 YFSETQ come from the germline V gene.

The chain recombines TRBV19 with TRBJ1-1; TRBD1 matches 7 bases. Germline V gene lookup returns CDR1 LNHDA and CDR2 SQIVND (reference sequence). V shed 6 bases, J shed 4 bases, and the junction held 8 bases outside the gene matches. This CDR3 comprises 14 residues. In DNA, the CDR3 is TGTGCCAGTAGCCAGGGGGAGGTCGGCACTGAAGCTTTCTTT. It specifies CASSQGEVGTEAFF.

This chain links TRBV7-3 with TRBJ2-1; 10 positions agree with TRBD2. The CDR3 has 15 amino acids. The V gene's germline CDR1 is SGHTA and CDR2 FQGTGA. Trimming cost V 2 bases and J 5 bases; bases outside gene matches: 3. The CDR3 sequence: CASSLGTSGNNEQFF. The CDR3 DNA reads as TGTGCCAGCAGCTTAGGAACTAGCGGGAACAATGAGCAGTTCTTC.

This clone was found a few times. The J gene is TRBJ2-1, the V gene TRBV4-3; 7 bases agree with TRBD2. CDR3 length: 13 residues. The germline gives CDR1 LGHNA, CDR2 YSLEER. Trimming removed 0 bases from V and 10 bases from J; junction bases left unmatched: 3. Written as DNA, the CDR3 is TGCGCCAGCAGCCAAGATGCTAGCGGAGAGCAGTTCTTC. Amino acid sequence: CASSQDASGEQFF.

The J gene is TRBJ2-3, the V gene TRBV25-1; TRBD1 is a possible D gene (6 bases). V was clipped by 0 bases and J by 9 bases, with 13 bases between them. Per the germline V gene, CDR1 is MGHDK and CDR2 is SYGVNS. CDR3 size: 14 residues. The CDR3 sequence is CASSEYEGQKTQYF. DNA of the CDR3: TGTGCCAGCAGTGAATATGAAGGACAGAAGACGCAGTATTTT.

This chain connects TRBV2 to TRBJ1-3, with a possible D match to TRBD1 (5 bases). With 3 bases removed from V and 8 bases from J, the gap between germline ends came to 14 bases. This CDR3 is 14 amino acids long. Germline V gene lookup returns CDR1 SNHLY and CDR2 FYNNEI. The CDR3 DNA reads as TGTGCCAGCAGTGACGGCAGGTCGGGGGACACCATATATTTT. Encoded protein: CASSDGRSGDTIYF. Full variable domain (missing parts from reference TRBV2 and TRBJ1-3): EPEVTQTPSHQVTQMGQEVILRCVPISNHLYFYWYRQILGQKVEFLVSFYNNEISEKSEIFDDQFSVERPDGSNFTLKIRSTKLEDSAMYFCASSDGRSGDTIYFGEGSWLTVV.

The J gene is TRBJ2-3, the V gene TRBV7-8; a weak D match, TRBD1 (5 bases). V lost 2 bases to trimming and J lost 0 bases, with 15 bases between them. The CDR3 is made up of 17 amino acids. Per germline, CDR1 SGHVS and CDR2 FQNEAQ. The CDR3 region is CASSLRPTGSSTDTQYF. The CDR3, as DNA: TGTGCCAGCAGCTTAAGACCCACAGGATCTAGCACAGATACGCAGTATTTT.

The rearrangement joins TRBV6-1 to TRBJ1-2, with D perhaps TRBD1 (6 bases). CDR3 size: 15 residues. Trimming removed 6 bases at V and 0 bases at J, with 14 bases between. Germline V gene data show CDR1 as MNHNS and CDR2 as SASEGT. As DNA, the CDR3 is TGTGCCAGCAGACAAGGTCGGACAGCTAACTATGGCTACACCTTC. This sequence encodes CASRQGRTANYGYTF.

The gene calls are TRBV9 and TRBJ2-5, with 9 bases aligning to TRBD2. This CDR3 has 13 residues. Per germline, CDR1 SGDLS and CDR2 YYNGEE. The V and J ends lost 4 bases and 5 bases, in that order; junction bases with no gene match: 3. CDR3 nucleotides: TGTGCCAGCAGCTCCGGGACTAGCGAGACCCAGTACTTC. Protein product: CASSSGTSETQYF.

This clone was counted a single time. The CDR3 coding sequence is TGTGCCAGCAGTTTGACTCCTCAAGAGACCCAGTACTTC. It codes for CASSLTPQETQYF. This chain uses TRBV28 with TRBJ2-5, with D uncertain. CDR3 length: 13 residues. CDR1 MDHEN and CDR2 SYDVKM come from the germline V gene. Trimming removed 3 bases from V and 2 bases from J, with 7 bases in between.

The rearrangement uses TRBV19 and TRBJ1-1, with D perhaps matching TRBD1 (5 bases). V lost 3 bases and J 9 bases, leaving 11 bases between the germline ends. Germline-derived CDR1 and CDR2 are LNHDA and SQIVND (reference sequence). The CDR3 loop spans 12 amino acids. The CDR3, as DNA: TGTGCCAGTAGTATCTGGGCAGGGCAAGCTTTCTTT. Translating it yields CASSIWAGQAFF.

The CDR3 loop is CASSLVYGGQNTGELFF. The CDR3 nucleotides read TGTGCCAGCAGCTTAGTTTACGGGGGGCAGAACACCGGGGAGCTGTTTTTT. The chain carries TRBV7-9 and TRBJ2-2; maybe TRBD2 (7 bases). The V gene's germline CDR1 is SEHNR and CDR2 FQNEAQ (reference sequence). The V and J ends lost 1 base and 1 base respectively, with 13 bases between them. The CDR3 consists of 17 residues.

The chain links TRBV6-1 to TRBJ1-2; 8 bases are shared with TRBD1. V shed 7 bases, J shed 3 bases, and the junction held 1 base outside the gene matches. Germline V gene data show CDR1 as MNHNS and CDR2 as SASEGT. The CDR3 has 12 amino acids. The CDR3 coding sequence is TGTGCCAGCACGACAGGGGACTATGGCTACACCTTC. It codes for CASTTGDYGYTF.

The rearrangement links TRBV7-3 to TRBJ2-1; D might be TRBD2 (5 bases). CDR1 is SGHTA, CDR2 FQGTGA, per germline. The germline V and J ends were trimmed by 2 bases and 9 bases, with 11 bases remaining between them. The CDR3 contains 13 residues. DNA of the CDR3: TGTGCCAGCAGCTTAGGGAGAAATAGTGAGCAGTTCTTC. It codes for CASSLGRNSEQFF. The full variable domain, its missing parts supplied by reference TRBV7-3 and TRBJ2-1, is GAGVSQTPSNKVTEKGKYVELRCDPISGHTALYWYRQSLGQGPEFLIYFQGTGAADDSGLPNDRFFAVRPEGSVSTLKIQRTERGDSAVYLCASSLGRNSEQFFGPGTRLTVL.

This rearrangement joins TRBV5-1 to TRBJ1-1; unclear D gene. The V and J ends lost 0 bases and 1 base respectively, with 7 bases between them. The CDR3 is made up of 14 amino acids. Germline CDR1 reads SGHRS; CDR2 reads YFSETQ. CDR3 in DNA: TGCGCCAGCAGCTTGGCCGGGAAGAACACTGAAGCTTTCTTT. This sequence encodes CASSLAGKNTEAFF.